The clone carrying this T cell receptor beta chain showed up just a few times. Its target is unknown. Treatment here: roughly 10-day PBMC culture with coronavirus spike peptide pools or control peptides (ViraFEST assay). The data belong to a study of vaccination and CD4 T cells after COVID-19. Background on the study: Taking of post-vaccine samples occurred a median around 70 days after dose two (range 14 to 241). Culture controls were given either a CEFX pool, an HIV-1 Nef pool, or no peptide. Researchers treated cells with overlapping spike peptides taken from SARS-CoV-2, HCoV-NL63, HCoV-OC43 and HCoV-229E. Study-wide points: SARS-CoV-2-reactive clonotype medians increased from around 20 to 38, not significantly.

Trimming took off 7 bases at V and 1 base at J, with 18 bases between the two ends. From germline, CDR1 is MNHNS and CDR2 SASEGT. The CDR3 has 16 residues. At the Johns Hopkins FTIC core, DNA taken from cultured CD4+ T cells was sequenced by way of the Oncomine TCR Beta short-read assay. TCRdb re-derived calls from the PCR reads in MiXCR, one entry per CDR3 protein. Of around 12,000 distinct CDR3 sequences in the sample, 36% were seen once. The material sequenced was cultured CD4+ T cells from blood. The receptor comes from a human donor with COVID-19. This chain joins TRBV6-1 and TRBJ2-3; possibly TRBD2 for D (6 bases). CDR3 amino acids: CASTPVAGMGTDTQYF. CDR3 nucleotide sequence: TGTGCCAGCACCCCGGTCGCGGGGATGGGCACAGATACGCAGTATTTT.